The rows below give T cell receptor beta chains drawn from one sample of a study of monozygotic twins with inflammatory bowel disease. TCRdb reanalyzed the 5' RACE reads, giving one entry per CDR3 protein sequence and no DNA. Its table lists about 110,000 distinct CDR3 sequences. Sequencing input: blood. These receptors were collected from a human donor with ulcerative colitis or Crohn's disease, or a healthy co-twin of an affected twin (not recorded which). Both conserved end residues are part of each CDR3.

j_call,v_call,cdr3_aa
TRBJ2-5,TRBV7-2,CASSLAEMQTQYF
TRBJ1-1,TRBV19,CAAESGQGNTEAFF
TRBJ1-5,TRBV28,CASSLASRNQPQHF
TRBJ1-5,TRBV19,CASNPDRDGGQPQHF
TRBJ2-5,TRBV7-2,CASSFADYRGETQYF
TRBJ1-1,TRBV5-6,CASSYPSQNTEAFF
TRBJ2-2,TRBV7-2,CASSTLWDLGDTGELFF
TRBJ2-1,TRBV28,CASSSRDREFYNEQFF
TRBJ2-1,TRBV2,CASSPLRDDWGDEQFF
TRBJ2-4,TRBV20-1,CSARVDSGENIQYF
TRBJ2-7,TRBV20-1,CSARDSTSGAIYEQYF
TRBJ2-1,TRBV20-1,CSASEWGDRDNNEQFF
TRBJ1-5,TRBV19,CASTYTGTAPQHF
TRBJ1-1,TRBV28,CASSPRRGKRPEAFF
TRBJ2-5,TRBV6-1,CASSTPGGDRSETQYF
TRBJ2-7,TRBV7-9,CASSHRTGTYEQYF
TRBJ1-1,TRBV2,CASSDPREAFF
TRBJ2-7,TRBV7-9,CASSLDDEQYF
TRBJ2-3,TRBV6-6,CASSPAPDTQYF
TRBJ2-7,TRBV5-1,CASSSGQGTYEQYF
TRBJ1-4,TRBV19,CASTGLNEKLFF
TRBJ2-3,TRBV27,CASSLRGAGGPSTQYF
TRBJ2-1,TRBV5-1,CASSLVSSGGSFNNEQFF
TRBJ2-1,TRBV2,CASSAGRSSSYNEQFF
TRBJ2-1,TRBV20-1,CSAQGARDEQFF
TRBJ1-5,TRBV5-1,CASSLETGYNQPQHF
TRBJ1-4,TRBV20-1,CSASDTGGSEKLFF
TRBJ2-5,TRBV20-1,CSARWEVGAETQYF
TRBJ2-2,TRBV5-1,CASRAGPTGYENTGELFF
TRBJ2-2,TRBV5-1,CASSLVAGGWRSGVFDTGELFF
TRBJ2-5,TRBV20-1,CSASPGGGRETQYF
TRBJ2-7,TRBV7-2,CASSLGRTYEQYF
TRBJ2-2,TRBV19,CASSIYNTGELFF
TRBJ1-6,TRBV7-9,CASSPGGLGNSPLHF
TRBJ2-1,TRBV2,CASSPGLAGGSSYNEQFF
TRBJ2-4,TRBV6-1,CASSEPNLAKNMQYF
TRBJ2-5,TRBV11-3,CASSLRTGYSQETQYF
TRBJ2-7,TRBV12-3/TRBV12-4,CASSLAPGASRHEQYF
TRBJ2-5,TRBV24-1,CATRPPGAETQYF
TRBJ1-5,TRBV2,CASSVLPGQRSNQPQHF
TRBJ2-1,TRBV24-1,CATSVVSGEQFF